In this sample, the clone carrying this TCR beta chain turned up a few times. This sample is drawn from a study of blood T cell repertoires in COVID-19. Study context: Sources were T cells, B-cell-depleted T cells, or PBMCs; the material itself was cDNA or gDNA.

The assay was immunoSEQ multiplex PCR, and TCRdb's table has in-frame clones only and misses some. This table has a few hundred thousand clones, less than 85% appearing once. Germline V CDR1 and CDR2: SGHVS, FNYEAQ. This CDR3 has 16 amino acids. The V gene lost 2 bases and the J gene lost 0 bases, with 10 bases spanning the gap. This chain uses TRBV7-6 with TRBJ2-2; D perhaps matches TRBD2 (5 bases). Sequencing was done on a sample of peripheral blood. The sequence came from a man aged 55-75 years who had recovered from COVID-19. The CDR3 reads CASSLSGSSNTGELFF. The CDR3 DNA reads TGTGCCAGCAGCTTAAGCGGCAGTTCGAACACCGGGGAGCTGTTTTTT. Full variable domain (missing parts from reference TRBV7-6 and TRBJ2-2): GAGVSQSPRYKVTKRGQDVALRCDPISGHVSLYWYRQALGQGPEFLTYFNYEAQQDKSGLPNDRFSAERPEGSISTLTIQRTEQRDSAMYRCASSLSGSSNTGELFFGEGSRLTVL.